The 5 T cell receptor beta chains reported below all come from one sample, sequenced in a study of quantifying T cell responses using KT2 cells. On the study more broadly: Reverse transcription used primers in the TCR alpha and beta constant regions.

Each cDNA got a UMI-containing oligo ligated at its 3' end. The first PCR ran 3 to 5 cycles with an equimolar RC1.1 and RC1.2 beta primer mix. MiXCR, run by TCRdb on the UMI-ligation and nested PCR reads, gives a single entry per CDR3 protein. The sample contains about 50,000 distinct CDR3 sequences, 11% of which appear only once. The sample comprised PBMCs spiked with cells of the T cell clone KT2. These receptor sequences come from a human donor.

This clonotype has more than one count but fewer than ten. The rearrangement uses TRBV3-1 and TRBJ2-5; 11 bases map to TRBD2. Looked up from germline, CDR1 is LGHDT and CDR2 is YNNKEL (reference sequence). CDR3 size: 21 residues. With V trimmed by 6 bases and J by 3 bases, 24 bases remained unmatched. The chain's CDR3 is CASSPKQGRLAGTQIEETQYF. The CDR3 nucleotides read TGTGCCAGCAGTCCAAAACAAGGCCGACTAGCGGGGACACAGATAGAAGAGACCCAGTACTTC.

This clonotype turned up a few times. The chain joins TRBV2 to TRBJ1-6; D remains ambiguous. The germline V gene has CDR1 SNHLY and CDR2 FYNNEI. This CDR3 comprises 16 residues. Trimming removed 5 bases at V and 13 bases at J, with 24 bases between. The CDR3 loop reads CASSSTIRQLQVPLHF. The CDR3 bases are TGTGCCAGCAGTTCTACTATTCGGCAACTTCAGGTCCCCCTCCACTTT.

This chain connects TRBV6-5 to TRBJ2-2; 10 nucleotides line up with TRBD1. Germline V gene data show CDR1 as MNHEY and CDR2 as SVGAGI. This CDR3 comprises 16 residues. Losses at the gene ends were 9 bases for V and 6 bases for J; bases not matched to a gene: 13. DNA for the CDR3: TGTGCCAGTAACAGTGATGGGGACAGGGGTCCCGGGGAGCTGTTTTTT. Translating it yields CASNSDGDRGPGELFF.

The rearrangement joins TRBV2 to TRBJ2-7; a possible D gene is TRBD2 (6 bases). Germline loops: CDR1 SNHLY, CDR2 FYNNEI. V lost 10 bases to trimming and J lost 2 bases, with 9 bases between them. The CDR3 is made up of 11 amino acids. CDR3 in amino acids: CANRLAYEQYF. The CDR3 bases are TGTGCCAACCGACTAGCCTACGAGCAGTACTTC.

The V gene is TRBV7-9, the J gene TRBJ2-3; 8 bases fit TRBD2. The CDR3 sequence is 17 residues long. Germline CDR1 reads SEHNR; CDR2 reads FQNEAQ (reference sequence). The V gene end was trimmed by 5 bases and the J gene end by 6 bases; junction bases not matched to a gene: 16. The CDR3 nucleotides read TGTGCCAGCAGCCACACCACTAGCGGCCCCAGCGCCGATACGCAGTATTTT. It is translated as CASSHTTSGPSADTQYF.